These T cell receptor beta chains were read from a single sample in a study of cytomegalovirus exposure and HLA in healthy donors. Only in-frame clones appear in the TCRdb table, and some are missing; sequencing was by immunoSEQ multiplex PCR. This table has 100,000 to 120,000 clones, around nine tenths appearing once. The sequencing sample was made of PBMCs. These receptors all stem from a woman aged 25 to 39 in good health and CMV-seropositive. Both conserved end residues are part of each CDR3. A D gene is named only where the DNA matches it firmly. A row's size may be missing; if present it is once, few, many or a size class.

V	size	D	J	CDR3	DNA
TRBV6-1	.	TRBD2	TRBJ2-2	CASSGGSGGSSNTGELFF	TGTGCCAGCAGTGGGGGTAGCGGGGGGTCCTCGAACACCGGGGAGCTGTTTTTT
TRBV13	.	TRBD1	TRBJ1-2	CASSPRDSYGYTF	TGTGCCAGCAGCCCACGGGACAGCTATGGCTACACCTTC
TRBV4-3	.	.	TRBJ2-3	CASSQDLAGRRGTDTQYF	TGCGCCAGCAGCCAAGATCTCGCAGGGCGGAGGGGCACAGATACGCAGTATTTT
TRBV7-9	.	.	TRBJ1-2	CASSLQGPGYGYTF	TGTGCCAGCAGCTTACAGGGGCCTGGCTATGGCTACACCTTC
TRBV11-2	.	.	TRBJ1-1	CASSAGVPEAFF	TGTGCCAGCAGCGCAGGGGTACCTGAAGCTTTCTTT
TRBV5-6	.	.	TRBJ1-4	CASSFGLESDEKLFF	TGTGCCAGCAGCTTTGGCCTTGAATCTGATGAAAAACTGTTTTTT
TRBV5-4	.	.	TRBJ1-1	CASSDPPGTEAFF	TGTGCCAGCAGCGATCCTCCCGGCACTGAAGCTTTCTTT
TRBV7-8	few	.	TRBJ1-2	CASSFRSLSGYTF	TGTGCCAGCAGCTTTCGGTCCTTAAGTGGCTACACCTTC
TRBV9	.	TRBD2	TRBJ2-3	CASSGGEASGTSTDTQYF	TGTGCCAGCAGCGGGGGAGAGGCTAGCGGGACCTCCACAGATACGCAGTATTTT
TRBV5-1	.	.	TRBJ2-2	CASSSYTGELFF	TGCGCCAGCAGCAGCTACACCGGGGAGCTGTTTTTT
TRBV2	.	.	TRBJ1-5	CASRPGGRYWPQHF	TGTGCCAGCAGGCCGGGGGGGCGATATTGGCCCCAGCATTTT
TRBV27	once	.	TRBJ1-1	CASRGGTNTEAFF	TGTGCCAGCAGGGGAGGGACAAACACTGAAGCTTTCTTT
TRBV7-2	.	TRBD1	TRBJ1-1	CASRRQGASAFF	TGTGCCAGCAGGCGACAGGGCGCCTCAGCTTTCTTT
TRBV7-2	.	TRBD2	TRBJ2-5	CASSFVAGARQETQYF	TGTGCCAGCAGCTTCGTAGCGGGAGCGAGGCAAGAGACCCAGTACTTC
TRBV9	.	TRBD2	TRBJ2-3	CASSVTSGGTDTQYF	TGTGCCAGCAGCGTCACTAGCGGGGGCACAGATACGCAGTATTTT
TRBV27	.	.	TRBJ2-3	CASSPRRGSTDTQYF	TGTGCCAGCAGTCCTAGGCGGGGAAGCACAGATACGCAGTATTTT
TRBV2	.	.	TRBJ1-4	CASSPTGFGEKLFF	TGTGCCAGCAGTCCAACAGGGTTTGGAGAAAAACTGTTTTTT
TRBV28	.	TRBD1	TRBJ2-7	CASTSPGGPYEQYF	TGTGCCAGCACTTCACCAGGGGGCCCCTACGAGCAGTACTTC
TRBV6-1	.	TRBD1	TRBJ1-1	CASSATGGSRVNTEAFF	TGTGCCAGCAGTGCCACAGGGGGCAGTCGCGTAAACACTGAAGCTTTCTTT
TRBV7-3	.	TRBD1	TRBJ2-5	CASSLAQGVRETQYF	TGTGCCAGCAGCTTAGCTCAGGGGGTCCGGGAGACCCAGTACTTC
TRBV6-5	.	.	TRBJ2-3	CASSLRASGTDTQYF	TGTGCCAGCAGCCTCCGGGCTAGCGGCACAGATACGCAGTATTTT
TRBV10-3	.	.	TRBJ2-1	CAISELNNEQFF	TGTGCCATCAGTGAGCTAAACAATGAGCAGTTCTTC
TRBV28	.	.	TRBJ2-7	CASRPRTTGYEQYF	TGTGCCAGCAGGCCGCGGACAACGGGCTACGAGCAGTACTTC
TRBV7-3	.	TRBD2	TRBJ2-1	CASSLTGGHNNEQFF	TGTGCCAGCAGCTTGACGGGGGGGCACAACAATGAGCAGTTCTTC
TRBV6-1	.	TRBD2	TRBJ2-5	CASRKSGGHKETQYF	TGTGCCAGCCGGAAAAGCGGGGGACACAAAGAGACCCAGTACTTC
TRBV4-3	.	.	TRBJ2-7	CASSQVPGQSYEQYF	TGCGCCAGCAGCCAAGTCCCCGGACAGTCCTACGAGCAGTACTTC
TRBV9	.	.	TRBJ1-4	CASSVGGSENEKLFF	TGTGCCAGCAGCGTAGGTGGCAGCGAGAATGAAAAACTGTTTTTT